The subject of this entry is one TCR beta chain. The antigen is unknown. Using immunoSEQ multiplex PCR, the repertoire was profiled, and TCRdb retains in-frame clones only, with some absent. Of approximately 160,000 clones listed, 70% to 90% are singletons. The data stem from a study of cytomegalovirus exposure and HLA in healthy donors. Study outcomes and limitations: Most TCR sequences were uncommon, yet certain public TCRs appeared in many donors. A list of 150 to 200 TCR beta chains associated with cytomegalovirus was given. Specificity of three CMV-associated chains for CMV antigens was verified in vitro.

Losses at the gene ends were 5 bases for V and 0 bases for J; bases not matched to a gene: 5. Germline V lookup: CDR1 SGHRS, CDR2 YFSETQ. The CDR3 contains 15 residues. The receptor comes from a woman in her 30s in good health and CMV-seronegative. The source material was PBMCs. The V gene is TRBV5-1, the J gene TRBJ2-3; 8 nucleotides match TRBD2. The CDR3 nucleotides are TGCGCCAGCAGGCCTAGCGGGTATAGCACAGATACGCAGTATTTT. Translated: CASRPSGYSTDTQYF.